This is a list of T cell receptor beta chains from one sample in a study of blood T cell repertoires in COVID-19. Produced via immunoSEQ multiplex PCR; TCRdb's table is partial and in-frame only. This table holds about 230,000 clones, approximately 80% found once. The specimen was peripheral blood. All receptors derive from a woman aged 80 or older with COVID-19, enrolled during active disease. CDR3s include the opening cysteine and the closing phenylalanine or tryptophan. A D gene is named only where the DNA matches it firmly. A clone size is listed for some rows: how often the clone was seen (once, few, many), or a class if it is expanded.

V	J	size	D	CDR3	DNA
TRBV7-3	TRBJ1-2	few	TRBD1	CASSPGRDRGYTF	TGTGCCAGCAGCCCGGGGCGGGACAGGGGCTACACCTTC
TRBV5-8	TRBJ1-4	-	-	CASSLGTATNEKLFF	TGTGCCAGCAGCTTGGGGACAGCAACTAATGAAAAACTGTTTTTT
TRBV6-4	TRBJ1-1	once	-	CASRLREGMNTEAFF	TGTGCCAGCAGATTACGGGAGGGGATGAACACTGAAGCTTTCTTT
TRBV7-9	TRBJ1-2	-	-	CASTDTYGYTF	TGTGCCAGCACGGACACCTATGGCTACACCTTC
TRBV3-1/TRBV3-2	TRBJ2-5	-	-	CASSLDSQETQYF	TGTGCCAGCAGCTTGGACAGCCAAGAGACCCAGTACTTC
TRBV4-2	TRBJ2-1	-	TRBD2	CASTPFLSGGTYNEQFF	TGTGCCAGCACTCCTTTCCTTAGCGGGGGGACATACAATGAGCAGTTCTTC
TRBV7-9	TRBJ1-1	-	TRBD1	CASSLTGVTEAFF	TGTGCCAGCAGCTTGACAGGGGTCACTGAAGCTTTCTTT
TRBV7-2	TRBJ1-1	-	-	CASSRTSSGTEAFF	TGTGCCAGCAGCCGCACCTCGTCCGGCACTGAAGCTTTCTTT
TRBV12-3/TRBV12-4	TRBJ1-4	-	-	CASTQRTAEKLFF	TGTGCCAGCACTCAGCGGACAGCAGAAAAACTGTTTTTT
TRBV10-3	TRBJ2-2	-	-	CAAATSTGELFF	TGTGCCGCCGCGACTAGCACCGGGGAGCTGTTTTTT
TRBV29-1	TRBJ2-3	-	-	CSALRELSDTQYF	TGCAGCGCCCTCCGGGAGTTATCAGATACGCAGTATTTT
TRBV6-1	TRBJ1-2	-	-	CASSEVAGYTF	TGTGCCAGCAGTGAAGTGGCAGGCTACACCTTC
TRBV6-4	TRBJ2-2	few	TRBD2	CASSDVLAGGNFSRTGELFF	TGTGCCAGCAGTGACGTCCTAGCGGGAGGAAATTTTTCGAGAACCGGGGAGCTGTTTTTT
TRBV5-6	TRBJ2-5	-	-	CASSHGETQYF	TGTGCCAGCAGTCACGGGGAGACCCAGTACTTC
TRBV6-2/TRBV6-3	TRBJ2-3	-	-	CASSYQLRDTDTQYF	TGTGCCAGCAGTTATCAGTTGCGGGACACAGATACGCAGTATTTT
TRBV6-5	TRBJ2-3	-	TRBD2	CASTPRGRDTDTQYF	TGTGCCAGCACCCCTCGCGGGAGGGACACAGATACGCAGTATTTT
TRBV5-1	TRBJ1-2	few	-	CASSLVGRELYGYTF	TGCGCCAGCAGCTTGGTAGGCAGGGAACTCTATGGCTACACCTTC
TRBV27	TRBJ2-7	-	-	CASSFYRTTYEQYF	TGTGCCAGCAGTTTTTACAGAACGACCTACGAGCAGTACTTC
TRBV10-1	TRBJ2-3	-	TRBD2	CASSGLTGLAVTSTDTQYF	TGCGCCAGCAGTGGGCTAACGGGACTAGCGGTCACTAGCACAGATACGCAGTATTTT
TRBV5-1	TRBJ1-1	-	-	CASSLGPSNTEAFF	TGCGCCAGCAGCTTGGGGCCATCGAACACTGAAGCTTTCTTT
TRBV5-1	TRBJ2-2	-	TRBD2	CASTGLAGDRELFF	TGCGCCAGCACGGGACTAGCGGGGGACCGGGAGCTGTTTTTT
TRBV7-9	TRBJ1-1	-	-	CASSFPDGLGAFF	TGTGCCAGCAGCTTCCCTGACGGACTGGGTGCTTTCTTT
TRBV7-9	TRBJ1-4	-	-	CASSPRGVGEKLFF	TGTGCCAGCAGCCCCCGCGGGGTAGGGGAAAAACTGTTTTTT
TRBV20-1	TRBJ2-7	-	TRBD1	CSASRTGESYEQYF	TGCAGTGCTAGTAGGACAGGGGAGTCCTACGAGCAGTACTTC
TRBV7-2	TRBJ1-5	-	-	CASSYQGTQPQHF	TGTGCCAGCAGCTACCAGGGTACTCAGCCCCAGCATTTT
TRBV6-5	TRBJ2-1	-	-	CASSYVGAGANEQFF	TGTGCCAGCAGTTACGTGGGCGCGGGGGCTAATGAGCAGTTCTTC
TRBV27	TRBJ1-2	-	-	CASSRGGVGGYTF	TGTGCCAGCAGTCGAGGAGGGGTGGGCGGCTACACCTTC
TRBV7-7	TRBJ1-1	-	-	CASSLLAGGWEGLNTEAFF	TGTGCTAGCAGCTTACTCGCGGGAGGTTGGGAGGGACTGAACACTGAAGCTTTCTTT
TRBV5-3	TRBJ2-3	-	TRBD2	CARSNSGSSTDTQYF	TGTGCCAGAAGCAATAGCGGGAGTAGCACAGATACGCAGTATTTT
TRBV13	TRBJ2-1	-	-	CASSLWTRAYNEQFF	TGTGCCAGCAGCCTATGGACACGCGCCTACAATGAGCAGTTCTTC
TRBV5-4	TRBJ2-5	-	-	CASSRQSGRQETQYF	TGTGCCAGCAGCCGCCAGTCAGGGCGTCAAGAGACCCAGTACTTC
TRBV29-1	TRBJ2-5	few	TRBD1	CSVEGSEDRDQETQYF	TGCAGCGTTGAAGGTTCTGAGGACAGGGACCAAGAGACCCAGTACTTC
TRBV18	TRBJ2-3	-	TRBD1	CASSLRTGDTDTQYF	TGTGCCAGCTCCCTCCGGACAGGGGACACAGATACGCAGTATTTT
TRBV5-1	TRBJ1-4	-	-	CASSLFGSTNEKLFF	TGCGCCAGCAGCTTGTTTGGCTCGACTAATGAAAAACTGTTTTTT
TRBV6-2/TRBV6-3	TRBJ2-3	-	TRBD2	CASSYVLATDTQYF	TGTGCCAGCAGTTATGTACTAGCGACAGATACGCAGTATTTT
TRBV5-6	TRBJ2-1	-	-	CASSLSGTDEQFF	TGTGCCAGCAGCTTATCCGGGACTGATGAGCAGTTCTTC
TRBV5-1	TRBJ1-6	-	-	CASSEGGYNSPLHF	TGCGCCAGCTCAGAAGGGGGTTACAATTCACCCCTCCACTTT
TRBV7-2	TRBJ1-1	-	TRBD1	CASSFGWDSKKAFF	TGTGCCAGCAGCTTCGGGTGGGACAGCAAAAAAGCTTTCTTT
TRBV29-1	TRBJ1-1	-	TRBD1	CSVEEEDRALNTEAFF	TGCAGCGTTGAAGAAGAGGACAGGGCTCTGAACACTGAAGCTTTCTTT
TRBV7-7	TRBJ2-5	-	TRBD1	CASSFGTGAVETQYF	TGTGCTAGCAGCTTCGGGACAGGGGCGGTGGAGACCCAGTACTTC
TRBV28	TRBJ2-5	-	-	CASNRDSFETQYF	TGTGCCAGTAATAGAGACAGTTTTGAGACCCAGTACTTC
TRBV3-1/TRBV3-2	TRBJ1-5	-	-	CASSQAQGSQHF	TGTGCCAGCAGCCAAGCTCAGGGGTCCCAGCATTTT
TRBV6-5	TRBJ2-7	-	TRBD1	CASSYTGQGAQNEQYF	TGTGCCAGCAGTTACACCGGACAGGGGGCCCAAAACGAGCAGTACTTC
TRBV30	TRBJ1-1	-	-	CAWSPRQLLNTEAFF	TGTGCCTGGAGTCCCCGACAGCTACTGAACACTGAAGCTTTCTTT
TRBV6-5	TRBJ2-3	once	TRBD2	CASGLTSGGTDTQYF	TGTGCCAGCGGGTTAACTAGCGGGGGTACAGATACGCAGTATTTT
TRBV9	TRBJ1-5	-	TRBD1	CASSVETGGQPQHF	TGTGCCAGCAGCGTAGAAACAGGGGGTCAGCCCCAGCATTTT
TRBV24-1	TRBJ2-1	-	-	CATSDVRDKGEQFF	TGTGCCACCAGTGATGTCCGGGACAAGGGTGAGCAGTTCTTC
TRBV3-1/TRBV3-2	TRBJ1-1	-	TRBD1	CASSFDRDTEAFF	TGTGCCAGCAGTTTCGACAGGGACACTGAAGCTTTCTTT
TRBV9	TRBJ1-2	-	-	CASSVGAGKDYGYTF	TGTGCCAGCAGCGTAGGCGCAGGAAAGGACTATGGCTACACCTTC
TRBV20-1	TRBJ1-1	-	-	CSAPGHTEAFF	TGCAGTGCCCCAGGGCACACTGAAGCTTTCTTT
TRBV6-2/TRBV6-3	TRBJ1-6	-	TRBD1	CASSLTGESPLHF	TGTGCCAGCAGTTTAACAGGGGAATCACCCCTCCACTTT
TRBV12-5	TRBJ2-3	-	-	CASGLSGTDTQYF	TGTGCTAGTGGTTTGTCAGGCACAGATACGCAGTATTTT
TRBV3-1/TRBV3-2	TRBJ2-1	-	TRBD2	CASSSGLASLSEQFF	TGTGCCAGCAGCTCGGGACTAGCGTCCCTAAGTGAGCAGTTCTTC
TRBV5-1	TRBJ1-2	many	-	CASSPAAGYYGYTF	TGCGCCAGCAGCCCAGCAGCAGGTTACTATGGCTACACCTTC
TRBV5-8	TRBJ1-4	few	TRBD1	CASSLVLKGAEKLFF	TGTGCCAGCAGCTTGGTGTTAAAGGGGGCTGAAAAACTGTTTTTT
TRBV5-4	TRBJ1-1	-	TRBD1	CASSLAGQGDTEAFF	TGTGCCAGCAGCTTGGCCGGACAGGGAGACACTGAAGCTTTCTTT
TRBV13	TRBJ1-5	-	TRBD1	CASSPDRDQPQHF	TGTGCCAGCAGCCCCGACAGGGACCAGCCCCAGCATTTT